This T cell receptor beta chain was captured by sequencing in a study of blood T cell repertoires in COVID-19. As for the study in general: Specimens from acute and convalescent COVID-19 originated in the United States, Italy and Spain. In each case, the material was cDNA or gDNA derived from T cells, B-cell-depleted T cells, or PBMCs.

Original processing methods: Estimation of nucleated cell counts relied on the amplification of reference gene primers. Assay used: immunoSEQ multiplex PCR; TCRdb lists only in-frame clones, some missing. The V and J calls and the clone size are those of that table, but D and trimming were determined from the DNA. In the table there are roughly 6,400 clones, 84% of which are singletons. The V end was cut by 8 bases, the J end by 1 base, with 14 bases between. Germline values: CDR1 MNHEY, CDR2 SVGAGI. CDR3 size: 14 residues. The sequence was obtained from a human donor with active COVID-19. The donor label of this sample is uncertain. Sequences were obtained from peripheral blood. The rearrangement links TRBV6-5 to TRBJ1-1; D is perhaps TRBD1 (5 bases). CDR3 DNA sequence: TGTGCCAGCTTCCTTCGACAGACGAACACTGAAGCTTTCTTT. It translates to CASFLRQTNTEAFF.